The 6 T cell receptor beta chains below all came from one sample that was sequenced in a study of blood T cell repertoires in COVID-19. Assay used: immunoSEQ multiplex PCR; TCRdb lists only in-frame clones, some missing. The profile shows 300,000 to 450,000 clones, roughly 85% of them singletons. Input material: peripheral blood. The receptors come from a young woman with acute or convalescent COVID-19.

The V and J genes are TRBV7-3 and TRBJ2-3; TRBD1 is a possible D gene (6 bases). CDR3 length equals 14 residues. The germline gives CDR1 SGHTA, CDR2 FQGTGA. The V end was cut by 4 bases, the J end by 5 bases, with 13 bases between. DNA of the CDR3: TGTGCCAGCAGCTCCTATCGAGGGGGAGATACGCAGTATTTT. Translating gives CASSSYRGGDTQYF.

This clone was observed a handful of times. The chain recombines TRBV5-6 with TRBJ1-2; a weak D match, TRBD1 (5 bases). The CDR3 spans 13 residues. V was clipped by 3 bases and J by 8 bases, with 14 bases between them. Germline V CDR1 and CDR2: SGHDT, YYEEEE. The CDR3 loop reads CASSSGLILGYTF. The DNA of the CDR3 is TGTGCCAGCAGCTCGGGACTGATATTGGGCTACACCTTC.

A single count supports this clone. This chain joins TRBV27 and TRBJ1-5, with 11 bases aligning to TRBD1. The ends lost 3 bases at V and 5 bases at J; junction bases unmatched: 6. The CDR3 runs to 16 residues. Germline V gene lookup returns CDR1 MNHEY and CDR2 SMNVEV (reference sequence). The CDR3 bases are TGTGCCAGCAGTTTCTACAGGGACAGGGGGGATCAGCCCCAGCATTTT. Its translation is CASSFYRDRGDQPQHF.

V gene TRBV7-2 combines with J gene TRBJ1-5; 10 nucleotides align to TRBD1. Per the germline V gene, CDR1 is SGHTA and CDR2 is FQGNSA. V lost 5 bases and J lost 5; bases outside the gene matches: 12. This CDR3 has 17 amino acids. CDR3 sequence reads: CASSPGRQGAWDQPQHF. The CDR3 coding sequence is TGTGCCAGCAGCCCAGGGAGACAGGGGGCTTGGGATCAGCCCCAGCATTTT.

The chain employs TRBV9 and TRBJ1-2; a possible D gene is TRBD1 (6 bases). The CDR3 is made up of 17 amino acids. Germline CDR1 and CDR2: SGDLS and YYNGEE. Trimming removed 0 bases at V and 2 bases at J, with 17 bases between. The chain's CDR3 is CASSVGSGARENYGYTF. In DNA form, the CDR3 reads TGTGCCAGCAGCGTAGGCTCAGGGGCGAGGGAAAACTATGGCTACACCTTC.

The chain employs TRBV18 and TRBJ2-5, with D possibly being TRBD1 (6 bases). Germline CDR1 reads KGHSH; CDR2 reads LQKENI. The CDR3 contains 15 residues. The ends were cut back, 4 bases at V and 1 base at J, with 13 bases in the middle. CDR3 nucleotide sequence: TGTGCCAGCTCACAACGACAGGACTTCCAAGAGACCCAGTACTTC. This codes for CASSQRQDFQETQYF.